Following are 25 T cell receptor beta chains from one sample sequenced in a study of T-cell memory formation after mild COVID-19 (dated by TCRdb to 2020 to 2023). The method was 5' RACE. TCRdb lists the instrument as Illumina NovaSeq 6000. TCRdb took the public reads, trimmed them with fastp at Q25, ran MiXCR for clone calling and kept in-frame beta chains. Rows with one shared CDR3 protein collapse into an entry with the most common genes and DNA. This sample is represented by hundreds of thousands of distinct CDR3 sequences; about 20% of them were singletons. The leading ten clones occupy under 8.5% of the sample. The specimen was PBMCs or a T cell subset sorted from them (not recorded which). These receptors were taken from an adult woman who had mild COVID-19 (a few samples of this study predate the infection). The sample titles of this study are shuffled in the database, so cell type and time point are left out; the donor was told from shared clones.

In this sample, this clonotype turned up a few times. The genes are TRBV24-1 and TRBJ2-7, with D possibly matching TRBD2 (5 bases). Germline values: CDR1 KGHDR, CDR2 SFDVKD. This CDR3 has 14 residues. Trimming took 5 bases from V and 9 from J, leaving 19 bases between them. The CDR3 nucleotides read TGTGCCACCAGTGCCGGGCTCCAGACGGCGGGGCAGTACTTC. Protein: CATSAGLQTAGQYF.

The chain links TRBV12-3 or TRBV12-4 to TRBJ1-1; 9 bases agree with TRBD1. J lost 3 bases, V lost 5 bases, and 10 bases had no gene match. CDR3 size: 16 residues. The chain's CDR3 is CASSPGQGSGYTEAFF. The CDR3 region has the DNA TGTGCCAGCAGTCCGGGACAGGGATCGGGGTACACTGAAGCTTTCTTT.

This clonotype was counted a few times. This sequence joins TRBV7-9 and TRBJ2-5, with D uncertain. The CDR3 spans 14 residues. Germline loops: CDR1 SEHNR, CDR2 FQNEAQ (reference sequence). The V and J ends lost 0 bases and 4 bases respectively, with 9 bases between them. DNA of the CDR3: TGTGCCAGCAGCTTAGCGAGAGTAGGAGAGACCCAGTACTTC. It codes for CASSLARVGETQYF.

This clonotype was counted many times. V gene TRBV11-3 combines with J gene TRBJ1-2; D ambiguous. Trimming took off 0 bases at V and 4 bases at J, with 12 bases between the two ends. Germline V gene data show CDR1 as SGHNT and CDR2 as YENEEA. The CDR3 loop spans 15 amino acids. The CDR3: CASSLDPVGGYGYTF. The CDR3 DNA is TGTGCCAGCAGCTTAGATCCAGTGGGTGGCTATGGCTACACCTTC.

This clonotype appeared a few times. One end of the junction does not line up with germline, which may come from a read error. CDR3 DNA sequence: TGCGCCAGCAGGTTGGAGGTGGGGGCAGATACGCAGTATTTT. Protein product: CASRLEVGADTQYF. The V gene is TRBV5-1, the J gene TRBJ2-3, with D perhaps given as TRBD1 or TRBD2 (5 bases each). Per the germline V gene, CDR1 is SGHRS and CDR2 is YFSETQ. The CDR3 has 14 amino acids.

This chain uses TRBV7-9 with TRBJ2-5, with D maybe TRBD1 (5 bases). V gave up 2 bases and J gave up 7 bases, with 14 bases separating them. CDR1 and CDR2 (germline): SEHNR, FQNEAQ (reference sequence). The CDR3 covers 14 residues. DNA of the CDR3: TGTGCCAGCAGCTTACAGGGCGAATCCGGGACCCAGTACTTC. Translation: CASSLQGESGTQYF.

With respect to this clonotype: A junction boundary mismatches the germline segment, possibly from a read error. In DNA form, the CDR3 reads TGTGCCGGCAGCGCTTGGGGGGTTGTGAAAGATGAGCAGTTCTTC. Amino acids: CAGSAWGVVKDEQFF. The chain joins TRBV3-1 to TRBJ2-1; weak D call: TRBD2 (6 bases). This CDR3 contains 15 residues. Germline assignment: CDR1 LGHDT and CDR2 YNNKEL (reference sequence).

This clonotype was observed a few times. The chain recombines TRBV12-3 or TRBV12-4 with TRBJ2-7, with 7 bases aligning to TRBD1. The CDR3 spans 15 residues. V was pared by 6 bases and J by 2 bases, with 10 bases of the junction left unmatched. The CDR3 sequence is CASRTSGTAAYEQYF. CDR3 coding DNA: TGTGCCAGCAGGACATCGGGGACAGCAGCCTACGAGCAGTACTTC.

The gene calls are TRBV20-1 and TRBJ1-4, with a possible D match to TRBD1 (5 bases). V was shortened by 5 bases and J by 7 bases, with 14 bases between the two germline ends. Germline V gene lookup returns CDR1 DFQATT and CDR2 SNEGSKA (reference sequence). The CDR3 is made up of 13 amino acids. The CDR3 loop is CSAFGGVGEKLFF. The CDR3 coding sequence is TGCAGTGCTTTTGGGGGAGTTGGTGAAAAACTGTTTTTT.

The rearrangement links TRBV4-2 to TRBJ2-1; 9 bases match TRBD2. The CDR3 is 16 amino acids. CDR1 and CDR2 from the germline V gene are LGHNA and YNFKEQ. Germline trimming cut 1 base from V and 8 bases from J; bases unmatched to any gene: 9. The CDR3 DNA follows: TGTGCCAGCAGCCAAGCGGCGGGGGGGCTCGGCGATGAGCAGTTCTTC. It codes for CASSQAAGGLGDEQFF.

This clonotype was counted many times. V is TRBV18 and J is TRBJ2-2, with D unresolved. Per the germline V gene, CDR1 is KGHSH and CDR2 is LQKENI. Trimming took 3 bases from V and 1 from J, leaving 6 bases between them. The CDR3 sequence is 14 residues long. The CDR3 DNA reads TGTGCCAGCTCACCGACATTGAACACCGGGGAGCTGTTTTTT. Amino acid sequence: CASSPTLNTGELFF.

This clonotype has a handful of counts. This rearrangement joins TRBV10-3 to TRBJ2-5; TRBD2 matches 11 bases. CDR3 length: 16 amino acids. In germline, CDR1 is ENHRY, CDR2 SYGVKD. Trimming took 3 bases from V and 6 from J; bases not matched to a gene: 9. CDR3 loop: CAISDPLAGGRKTQYF. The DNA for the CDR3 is TGTGCCATCAGTGACCCCCTAGCGGGGGGTAGGAAGACCCAGTACTTC.

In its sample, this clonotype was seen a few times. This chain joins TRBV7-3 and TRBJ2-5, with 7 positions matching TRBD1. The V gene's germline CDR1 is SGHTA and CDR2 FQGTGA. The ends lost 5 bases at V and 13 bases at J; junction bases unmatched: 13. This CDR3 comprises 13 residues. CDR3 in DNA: TGTGCCAGCAGCCGTACAGGGGCCACACCTCGGTACTTC. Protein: CASSRTGATPRYF.

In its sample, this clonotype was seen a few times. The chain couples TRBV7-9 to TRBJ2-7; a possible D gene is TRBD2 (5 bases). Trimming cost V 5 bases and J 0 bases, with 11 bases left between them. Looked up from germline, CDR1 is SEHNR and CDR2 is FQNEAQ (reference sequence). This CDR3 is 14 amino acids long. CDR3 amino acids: CASSSETNSYEQYF. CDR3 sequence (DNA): TGTGCCAGCAGCAGCGAGACTAACTCCTACGAGCAGTACTTC.

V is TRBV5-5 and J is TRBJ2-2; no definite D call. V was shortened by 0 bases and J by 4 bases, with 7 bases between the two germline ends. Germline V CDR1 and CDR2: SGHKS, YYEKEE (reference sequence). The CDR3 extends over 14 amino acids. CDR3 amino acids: CASSLEVGTGELFF. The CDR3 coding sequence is TGTGCCAGCAGCTTGGAGGTGGGCACCGGGGAGCTGTTTTTT.

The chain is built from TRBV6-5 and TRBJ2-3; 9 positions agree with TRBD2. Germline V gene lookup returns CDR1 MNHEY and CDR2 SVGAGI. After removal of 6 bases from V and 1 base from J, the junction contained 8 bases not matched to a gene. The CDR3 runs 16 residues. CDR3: CASRKMTSGGTDTQYF. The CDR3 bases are TGTGCCAGCAGAAAGATGACTAGCGGAGGCACAGATACGCAGTATTTT.

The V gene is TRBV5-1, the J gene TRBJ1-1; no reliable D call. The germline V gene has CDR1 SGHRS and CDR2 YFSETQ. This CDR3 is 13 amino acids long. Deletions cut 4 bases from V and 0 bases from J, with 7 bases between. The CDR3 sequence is CASSEIMNTEAFF. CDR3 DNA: TGCGCCAGCAGCGAGATCATGAACACTGAAGCTTTCTTT.

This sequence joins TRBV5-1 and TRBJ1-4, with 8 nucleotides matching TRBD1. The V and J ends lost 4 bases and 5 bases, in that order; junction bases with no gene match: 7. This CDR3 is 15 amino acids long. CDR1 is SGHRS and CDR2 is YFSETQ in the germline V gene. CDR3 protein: CASSGQGGPNEKLFF. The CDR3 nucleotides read TGCGCCAGCAGCGGACAGGGTGGGCCAAATGAAAAACTGTTTTTT.

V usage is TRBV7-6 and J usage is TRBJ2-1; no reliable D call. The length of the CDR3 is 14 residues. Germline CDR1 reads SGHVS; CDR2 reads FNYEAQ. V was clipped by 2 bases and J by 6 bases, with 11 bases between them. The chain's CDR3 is CASSLTPTPNEQFF. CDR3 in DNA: TGTGCCAGCAGCTTAACGCCCACTCCCAATGAGCAGTTCTTC.

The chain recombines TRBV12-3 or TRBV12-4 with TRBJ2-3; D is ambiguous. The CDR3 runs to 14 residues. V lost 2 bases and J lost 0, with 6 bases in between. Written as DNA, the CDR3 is TGTGCCAGCAGTTTACAGCGAAGCACAGATACGCAGTATTTT. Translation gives CASSLQRSTDTQYF.

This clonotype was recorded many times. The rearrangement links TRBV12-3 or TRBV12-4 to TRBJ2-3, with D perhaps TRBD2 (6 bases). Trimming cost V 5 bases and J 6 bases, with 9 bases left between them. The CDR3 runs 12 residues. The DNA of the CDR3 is TGTGCCAGCAGTGGGGGGTTTGATACGCAGTATTTT. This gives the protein CASSGGFDTQYF.

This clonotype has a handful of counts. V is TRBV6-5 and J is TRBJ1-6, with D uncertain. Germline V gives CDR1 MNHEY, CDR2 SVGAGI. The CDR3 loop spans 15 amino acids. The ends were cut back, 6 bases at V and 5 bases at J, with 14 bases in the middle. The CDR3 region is CASSRVPDNNSPLHF. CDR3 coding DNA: TGTGCCAGCAGCCGGGTTCCCGACAATAATTCACCCCTCCACTTT.

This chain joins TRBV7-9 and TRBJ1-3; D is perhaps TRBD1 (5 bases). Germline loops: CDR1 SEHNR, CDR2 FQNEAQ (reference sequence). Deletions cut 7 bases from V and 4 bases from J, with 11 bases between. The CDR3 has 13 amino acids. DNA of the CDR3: TGTGCCAGCACCCTAGGGGCCGGAAACACCATATATTTT. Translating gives CASTLGAGNTIYF.

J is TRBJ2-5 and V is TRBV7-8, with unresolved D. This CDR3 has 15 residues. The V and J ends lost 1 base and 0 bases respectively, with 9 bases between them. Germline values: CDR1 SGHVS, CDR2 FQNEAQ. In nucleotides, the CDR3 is TGTGCCAGCAGCTTAGAGTCCTCGTACCAAGAGACCCAGTACTTC. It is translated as CASSLESSYQETQYF.

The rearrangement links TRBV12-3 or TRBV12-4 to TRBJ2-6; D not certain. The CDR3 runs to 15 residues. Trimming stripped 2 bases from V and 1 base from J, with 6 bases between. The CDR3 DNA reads TGTGCCAGCAGTTTAATGGGGTCTGGGGCCAACGTCCTGACTTTC. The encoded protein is CASSLMGSGANVLTF.